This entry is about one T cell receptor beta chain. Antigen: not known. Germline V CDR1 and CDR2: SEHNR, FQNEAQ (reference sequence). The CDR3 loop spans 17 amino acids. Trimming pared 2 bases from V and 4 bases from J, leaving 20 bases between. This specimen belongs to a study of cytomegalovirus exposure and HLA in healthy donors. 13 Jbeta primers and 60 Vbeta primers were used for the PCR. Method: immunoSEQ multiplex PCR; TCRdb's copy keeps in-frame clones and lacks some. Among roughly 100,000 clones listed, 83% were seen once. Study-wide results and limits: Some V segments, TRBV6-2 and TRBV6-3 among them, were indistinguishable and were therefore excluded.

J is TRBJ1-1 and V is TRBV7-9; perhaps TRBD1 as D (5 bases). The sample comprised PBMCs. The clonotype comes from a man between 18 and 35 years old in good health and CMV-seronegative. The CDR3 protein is CASSLRGGEYVGTEAFF. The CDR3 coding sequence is TGTGCCAGCAGCTTACGGGGGGGTGAGTATGTAGGCACTGAAGCTTTCTTT.